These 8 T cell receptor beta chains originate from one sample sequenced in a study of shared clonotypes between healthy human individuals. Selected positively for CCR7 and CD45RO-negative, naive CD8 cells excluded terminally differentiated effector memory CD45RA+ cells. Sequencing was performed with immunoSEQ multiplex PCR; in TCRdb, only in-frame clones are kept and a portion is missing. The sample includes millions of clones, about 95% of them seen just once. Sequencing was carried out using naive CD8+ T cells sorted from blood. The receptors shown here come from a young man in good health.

The CDR3 loop reads CASSQGVGSFSAYGYTF. CDR3 in DNA: TGCGCCAGCAGCCAAGGAGTAGGGTCCTTCTCCGCCTATGGCTACACCTTC. The chain joins TRBV4-1 to TRBJ1-2; D is unresolved. The CDR3 spans 17 residues. CDR1 and CDR2 from the germline V gene are MGHRA and YSYEKL. Trimming stripped 1 base from V and 4 bases from J, with 19 bases between.

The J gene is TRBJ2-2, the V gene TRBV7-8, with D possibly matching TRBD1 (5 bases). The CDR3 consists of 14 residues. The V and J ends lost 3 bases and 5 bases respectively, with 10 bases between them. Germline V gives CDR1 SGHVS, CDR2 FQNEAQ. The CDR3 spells CASSFQGITGELFF. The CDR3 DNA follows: TGTGCCAGCAGCTTCCAGGGCATTACCGGGGAGCTGTTTTTT. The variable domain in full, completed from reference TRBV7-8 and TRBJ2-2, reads GAGVSQSPRYKVAKRGQDVALRCDPISGHVSLFWYQQALGQGPEFLTYFQNEAQLDKSGLPSDRFFAERPEGSVSTLKIQRTQQEDSAVYLCASSFQGITGELFFGEGSRLTVL.

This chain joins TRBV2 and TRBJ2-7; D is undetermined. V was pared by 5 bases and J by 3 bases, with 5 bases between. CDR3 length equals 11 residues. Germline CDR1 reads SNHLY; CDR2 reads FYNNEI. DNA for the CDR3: TGTGCCAGCAGTCCACTCTACGAGCAGTACTTC. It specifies CASSPLYEQYF.

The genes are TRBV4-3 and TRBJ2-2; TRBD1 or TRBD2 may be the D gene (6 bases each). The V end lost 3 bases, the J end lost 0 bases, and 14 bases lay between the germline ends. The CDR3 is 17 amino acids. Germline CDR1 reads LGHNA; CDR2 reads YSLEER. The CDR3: CASSQPAGHTNTGELFF. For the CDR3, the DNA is TGCGCCAGCAGCCAGCCCGCGGGACATACGAACACCGGGGAGCTGTTTTTT.

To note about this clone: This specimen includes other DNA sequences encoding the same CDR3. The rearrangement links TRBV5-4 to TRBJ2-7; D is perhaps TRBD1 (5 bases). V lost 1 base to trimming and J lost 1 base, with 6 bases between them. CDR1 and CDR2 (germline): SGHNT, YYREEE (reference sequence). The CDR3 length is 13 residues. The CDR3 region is CASSLRGSYEQYF. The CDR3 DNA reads TGTGCCAGCAGCTTGAGGGGTTCCTACGAGCAGTACTTC.

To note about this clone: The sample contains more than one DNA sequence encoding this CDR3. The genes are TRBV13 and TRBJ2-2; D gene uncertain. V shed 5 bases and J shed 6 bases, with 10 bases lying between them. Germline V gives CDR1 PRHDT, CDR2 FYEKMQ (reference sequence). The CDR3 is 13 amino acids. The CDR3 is CASSPPGAGELFF. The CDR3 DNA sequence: TGTGCCAGCAGCCCCCCCGGCGCCGGGGAGCTGTTTTTT.

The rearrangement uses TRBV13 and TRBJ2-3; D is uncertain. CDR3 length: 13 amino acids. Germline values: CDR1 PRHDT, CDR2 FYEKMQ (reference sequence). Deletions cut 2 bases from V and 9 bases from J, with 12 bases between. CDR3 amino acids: CASSLTSAITQYF. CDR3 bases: TGTGCCAGCAGCTTAACTTCCGCGATAACGCAGTATTTT.

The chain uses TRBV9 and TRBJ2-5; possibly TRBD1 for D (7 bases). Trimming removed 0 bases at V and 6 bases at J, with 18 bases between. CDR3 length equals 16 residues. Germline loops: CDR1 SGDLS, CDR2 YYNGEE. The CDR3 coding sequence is TGTGCCAGCAGCGTAGTGGCAGGACAGGCGGGAAAGACCCAGTACTTC. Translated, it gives CASSVVAGQAGKTQYF.